This T cell receptor (beta chain) was identified during a study of blood T cell repertoires in COVID-19. The data were produced by immunoSEQ multiplex PCR, yet TCRdb's version contains in-frame clones alone and is incomplete. The sample consists of about 150,000 clones, just under 85% of them appearing once. The CDR3 is 15 residues long. V lost 5 bases and J 0 bases, leaving 13 bases between the germline ends. From germline, CDR1 is KGHSH and CDR2 LQKENI. Enrolment of Seattle patients took place during active infection, and they were followed longitudinally. The specimen was peripheral blood. The genes are TRBV18 and TRBJ1-2, with a possible D match to TRBD1 (6 bases). This sequence originates from a woman over 75 with COVID-19, enrolled during active disease. Here the CDR3 DNA reads TGTGCCAGCTCAGCAGACAGGCAATCTAACTATGGCTACACCTTC. This codes for CASSADRQSNYGYTF. Combining the CDR3 with reference TRBV18 and TRBJ1-2 gives the whole variable domain NAGVMQNPRHLVRRRGQEARLRCSPMKGHSHVYWYRQLPEEGLKFMVYLQKENIIDESGMPKERFSAEFPKEGPSILRIQQVVRGDSAAYFCASSADRQSNYGYTFGSGTRLTVV.